Listed below are T cell receptor beta chains from one sample, sequenced in a study of molecular identifiers for immune sequencing clone quantification. One entry per CDR3 protein results from TCRdb running MiXCR on the PCR reads. The repertoire consists of over 600,000 distinct CDR3 sequences, with just under 20% occurring once and the leading ten covering around 0.9%. Sequenced input: naive CD8+ T cells from blood, with Jurkat cell RNA spiked in. Receptors originate from a human donor in good health. Some libraries in this study had Jurkat cell RNA spiked in. CDR3s include the opening cysteine and the closing phenylalanine or tryptophan. The order of the fields is CDR3 DNA, CDR3 protein, D gene, clone size, J gene, V gene. D genes are given only for firm matches. Rows give clone size only sometimes, using once, few, many, or a class for an expanded clone.

TGCGCCAGCAGCCAAGTAACAGGGGGCAAGCCCCAGCATTTT CASSQVTGGKPQHF TRBD1 many TRBJ1-5 TRBV4-3
TGTGCCAACAGTGTGTCATTAGCGGGCCAAGACCATACGCAGTATTTT CANSVSLAGQDHTQYF TRBD2 few TRBJ2-3 TRBV10-3
TGTGCCAGCAGCCAAGCTCAGCTAACGGGGGGGCTCGAGACCCAGTACTTC CASSQAQLTGGLETQYF - - TRBJ2-5 TRBV3-2
TGTGCCAGCAGCTTATCGGTCGAAAACACTGAAGCTTTCTTT CASSLSVENTEAFF - many TRBJ1-1 TRBV13
TGCGCCAGCAGCCAAGATGAGACCCGAGTCACTGAAGCTTTCTTT CASSQDETRVTEAFF - many TRBJ1-1 TRBV4-1
TGTGCCAGCAGCTCAATGAAGGGGGCGCGGGAGACCCAGTACTTC CASSSMKGARETQYF TRBD1 once TRBJ2-5 TRBV7-9
TGTGCCAGCAGTTACGGAATTTACGAGCAGTACTTC CASSYGIYEQYF - few TRBJ2-7 TRBV6-2/TRBV6-3
TGTGCCAGCAGTCCTAGCGGGGGGGGGTCGTATGAGCAGTTCTTC CASSPSGGGSYEQFF TRBD2 - TRBJ2-1 TRBV6-5
TGTGCCAGCAGGGCTTGGACAGGGGCGTATTATGGCTACACCTTC CASRAWTGAYYGYTF TRBD1 many TRBJ1-2 TRBV2
TGTGCCAGCAGCTCCCGGGACAGACGCTCTGGAAACACCATATATTTT CASSSRDRRSGNTIYF TRBD1 many TRBJ1-3 TRBV7-9
TGCGCCAGCGCTAGTACCGGGAACTCTGGAAACACCATATATTTT CASASTGNSGNTIYF - many TRBJ1-3 TRBV5-1
TGCGCCAGCAGCCAATCAGGGGGATTGACTGAAGCTTTCTTT CASSQSGGLTEAFF TRBD1 few TRBJ1-1 TRBV4-1
TGTGCCAGCAGTTACGGTTATAAGAACACTGAAGCTTTCTTT CASSYGYKNTEAFF - many TRBJ1-1 TRBV6-6
TGTGCCAGCAGTTCGAAAAGACAGGCGGGGACTGAAGCTTTCTTT CASSSKRQAGTEAFF - many TRBJ1-1 TRBV27
TGTGCCAGCAGCTTAGGTGGACTGCACTACGAGCAGTACTTC CASSLGGLHYEQYF - many TRBJ2-7 TRBV13
TGTGCCAGCAAGGCAGCCTATAGCAATCAGCCCCAGCATTTT CASKAAYSNQPQHF - many TRBJ1-5 TRBV2
TGTGCCAGCGGCCCCGGACAGGGGTTAAAGACTGAAGCTCTCTTT CASGPGQGLKTEALF TRBD1 - TRBJ1-1 TRBV9
TGTGCCAGCAGCTGGACATTCGATAACCAACCCCTCCACTTT CASSWTFDNQPLHF - many TRBJ1-6 TRBV27
TGTGCCAGCAGTTCAGCAGGGACTAGCGGATACAATGAGCAGTTCTTC CASSSAGTSGYNEQFF TRBD2 many TRBJ2-1 TRBV6-5
TGTGCCAGCAGCCAAGCAGACCCCCCCGACTCGGAGTACTACAATGAGCAGTTCTTC CASSQADPPDSEYYNEQFF - few TRBJ2-1 TRBV14
TGCAGCGCCCAAGGACTAAATTTCGGCGAGCAGTACTTC CSAQGLNFGEQYF - many TRBJ2-7 TRBV29-1
TGCAGCGTTGTCCCCCGCGCCGGGGAGCTGTTTTTT CSVVPRAGELFF - - TRBJ2-2 TRBV29-1
TGCGCCAGCAGCTGGGGTAACAGGGTCGAGCAGTACTTC CASSWGNRVEQYF - many TRBJ2-7 TRBV5-1
TGTGCCACTACCTGGTCTGGGGCCAACGTCCTGACTTTC CATTWSGANVLTF - many TRBJ2-6 TRBV6-2/TRBV6-3
TGTGCCACCAGTGATCCACACCGAGATCAGCCCCAGCATTTT CATSDPHRDQPQHF - few TRBJ1-5 TRBV24-1
TGTGCCAGCCGTCCCCCCGACAGTCAAGAGACCCAGTACTTC CASRPPDSQETQYF - many TRBJ2-5 TRBV7-8
TGTGCCAGTCGCAGGGGGTCAACAGATACGCAGTATTTT CASRRGSTDTQYF TRBD1 many TRBJ2-3 TRBV12-3/TRBV12-4
TGTGCCATCACCCCAGACAGCTCCTACGAGCAGTACTTC CAITPDSSYEQYF - many TRBJ2-7 TRBV10-3
TGTGCCAGCAGCTTAGGAGACAGGGGAATTGACACTGAAGCTTTCTTT CASSLGDRGIDTEAFF TRBD1 many TRBJ1-1 TRBV7-9
TGTGCCAGTAGTCCCGGGGTATATGGGGAGACCCAGTACTTC CASSPGVYGETQYF - - TRBJ2-5 TRBV19
TGTGTCAGCAGTCACCGGGACCTTTACCATGAGCAGTTCTTC CVSSHRDLYHEQFF - - TRBJ2-1 TRBV9
TGCAGTGCTCCTACTTTGGGCGCACGCACAGATACGCAGTATTTT CSAPTLGARTDTQYF - many TRBJ2-3 TRBV20-1
TGTGCCAGCAGCTTAGTTGGGGAGACTGAAGCTTTCTTT CASSLVGETEAFF - many TRBJ1-1 TRBV11-2
TGTGCCACCAGTGATTTAGAAGGGTACAATGAGCAGTTCTTC CATSDLEGYNEQFF - many TRBJ2-1 TRBV24-1
TGTGCCAGCAGTATTGGCCCGGGACGGTACTACGAGCAGTACTTC CASSIGPGRYYEQYF - few TRBJ2-7 TRBV27
TGCGCCAGCAGCCAGGGACAGCTGATGAACACTGAAGCTTTCTTT CASSQGQLMNTEAFF TRBD1 many TRBJ1-1 TRBV4-1
TGCAGCGCCAGGGACCAAAGCTCCTACGAGCAGTACTTC CSARDQSSYEQYF - many TRBJ2-7 TRBV29-1
TGTGCCAGCAGTGAAGGGCGAAGGTCAGGGAGGAACGAGCAGTACTTC CASSEGRRSGRNEQYF - many TRBJ2-7 TRBV6-1
TGTGCCAGCGGCCCTTTTAGCGGGGGGGAGAACAATGAGCAGTTCTTC CASGPFSGGENNEQFF TRBD2 - TRBJ2-1 TRBV7-6